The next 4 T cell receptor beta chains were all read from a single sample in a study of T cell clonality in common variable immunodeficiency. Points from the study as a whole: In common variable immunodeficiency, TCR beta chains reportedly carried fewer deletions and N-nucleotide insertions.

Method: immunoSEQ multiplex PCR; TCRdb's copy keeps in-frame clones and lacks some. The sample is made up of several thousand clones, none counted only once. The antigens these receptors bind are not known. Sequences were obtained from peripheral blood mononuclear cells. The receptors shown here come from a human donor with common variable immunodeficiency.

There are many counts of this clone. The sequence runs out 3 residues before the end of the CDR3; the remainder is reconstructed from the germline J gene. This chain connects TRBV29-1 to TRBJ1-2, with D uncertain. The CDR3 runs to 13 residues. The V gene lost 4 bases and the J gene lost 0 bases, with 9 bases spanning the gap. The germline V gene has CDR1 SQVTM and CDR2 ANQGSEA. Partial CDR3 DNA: TGCAGCGTTGCGCGTGGTACTAACTATGGC. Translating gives CSVARGTNYG. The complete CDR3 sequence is CSVARGTNYGYTF. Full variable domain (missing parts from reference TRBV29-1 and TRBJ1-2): SAVISQKPSRDICQRGTSLTIQCQVDSQVTMMFWYRQQPGQSLTLIATANQGSEATYESGFVIDKFPISRPNLTFSTLTVSNMSPEDSSIYLCSVARGTNYGYTFGSGTRLTVV.

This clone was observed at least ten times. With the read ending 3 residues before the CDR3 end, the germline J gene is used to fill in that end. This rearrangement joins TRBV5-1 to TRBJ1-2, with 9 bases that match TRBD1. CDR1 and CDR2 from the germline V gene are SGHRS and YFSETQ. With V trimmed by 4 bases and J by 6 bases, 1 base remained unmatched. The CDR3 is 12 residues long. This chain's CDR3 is CASSRDRDGYTF. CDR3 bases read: TGCGCCAGCAGCCGGGACAGGGATGGC.

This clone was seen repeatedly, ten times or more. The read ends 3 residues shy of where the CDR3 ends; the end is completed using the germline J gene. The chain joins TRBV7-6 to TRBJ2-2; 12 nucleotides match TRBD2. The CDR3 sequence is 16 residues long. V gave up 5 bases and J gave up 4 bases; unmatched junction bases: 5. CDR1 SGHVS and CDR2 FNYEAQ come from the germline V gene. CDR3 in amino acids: CASSPLAGGPTGELFF. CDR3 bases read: TGTGCCAGCAGCCCTCTAGCGGGAGGGCCCACCGGGGAG. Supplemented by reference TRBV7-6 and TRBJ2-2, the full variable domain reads GAGVSQSPRYKVTKRGQDVALRCDPISGHVSLYWYRQALGQGPEFLTYFNYEAQQDKSGLPNDRFSAERPEGSISTLTIQRTEQRDSAMYRCASSPLAGGPTGELFFGEGSRLTVL.

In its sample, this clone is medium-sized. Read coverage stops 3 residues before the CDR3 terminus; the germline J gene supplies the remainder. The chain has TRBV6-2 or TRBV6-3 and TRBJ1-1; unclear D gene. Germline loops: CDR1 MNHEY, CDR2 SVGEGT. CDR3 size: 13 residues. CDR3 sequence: CASSYAGRQGAFF. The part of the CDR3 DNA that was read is TGTGCCAGCAGTTACGCGGGTCGCCAAGGG.